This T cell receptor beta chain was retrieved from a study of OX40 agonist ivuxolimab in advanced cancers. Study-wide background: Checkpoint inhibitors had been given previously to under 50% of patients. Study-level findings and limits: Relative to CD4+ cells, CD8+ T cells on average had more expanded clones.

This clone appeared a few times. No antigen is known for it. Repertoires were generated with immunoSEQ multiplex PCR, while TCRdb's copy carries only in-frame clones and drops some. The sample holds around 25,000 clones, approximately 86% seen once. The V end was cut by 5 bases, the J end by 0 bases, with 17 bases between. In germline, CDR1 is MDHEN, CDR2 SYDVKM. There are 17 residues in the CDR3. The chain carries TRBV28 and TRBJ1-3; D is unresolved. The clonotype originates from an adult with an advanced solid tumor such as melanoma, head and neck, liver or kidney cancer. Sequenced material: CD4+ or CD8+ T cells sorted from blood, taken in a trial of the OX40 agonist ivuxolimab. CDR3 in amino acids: CASSPTQVFLSGNTIYF. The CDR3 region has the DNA TGTGCCAGCAGTCCCACTCAGGTTTTCCTCTCTGGAAACACCATATATTTT.